The TCR beta chain described here comes from a study of T cells after yellow fever vaccination. CDR3 length: 14 residues. The V and J ends lost 1 base and 9 bases, in that order; junction bases with no gene match: 6. Looked up from germline, CDR1 is KGHSH and CDR2 is LQKENI. About this clonotype itself: What it recognizes is unknown.

Points from the study as a whole: It was a weaker secondary response, yet one that peaked faster, at day 5 versus 15.

TCRdb reanalysed the 5' RACE reads using MiXCR and keeps one entry per CDR3 protein. The repertoire consists of around 590,000 distinct CDR3 sequences, with around an eighth occurring once and the leading ten covering about 15%. The rearrangement links TRBV18 to TRBJ2-1, with 7 nucleotides matching TRBD1. The source was PBMCs, collected on the day of the yellow fever booster vaccination. This receptor was identified in a young man who received the YFV17D yellow fever vaccine. CDR3 coding DNA: TGTGCCAGCTCACCACTTACAGGGGCGGGTGAGCAGTTCTTC. As protein: CASSPLTGAGEQFF.